This T cell receptor (beta chain) is drawn from a study of T cells after yellow fever vaccination. V gave up 2 bases and J gave up 2 bases; unmatched junction bases: 3. Per the germline V gene, CDR1 is SGHRS and CDR2 is YFSETQ. This CDR3 is 14 amino acids long. This clonotype was detected a few times. Its specificity is not known. TCRdb itself ran the 5' RACE reads through MiXCR, one entry per CDR3 protein. Of around 310,000 distinct CDR3 sequences detected, 8.7% appear once; the ten largest clones hold approximately 19%. Regarding the study as a whole: In FACS-sorted repertoires, abundant clonotypes from the bulk population could appear as contaminants.

This chain links TRBV5-1 with TRBJ2-5; 7 nucleotides line up with TRBD2. Sequenced material: PBMCs, taken on the day of the first yellow fever vaccination. This TCR was recovered from a man aged 18 to 29 who received the YFV17D yellow fever vaccine. The CDR3 reads CASSFAGVQETQYF. The CDR3 DNA reads as TGCGCCAGCAGCTTCGCGGGGGTGCAAGAGACCCAGTACTTC. Variable domain in full (rest from reference TRBV5-1 and TRBJ2-5): KAGVTQTPRYLIKTRGQQVTLSCSPISGHRSVSWYQQTPGQGLQFLFEYFSETQRNKGNFPGRFSGRQFSNSRSEMNVSTLELGDSALYLCASSFAGVQETQYFGPGTRLLVL.